This is a list of T cell receptor beta chains from one sample in a study of OX40 agonist ivuxolimab in advanced cancers. Generated by immunoSEQ multiplex PCR, the TCRdb table keeps only in-frame clones and is missing some. This table holds about 60,000 clones, approximately 91% found once. The material was CD4+ or CD8+ T cells sorted from blood, obtained in a trial of the OX40 agonist ivuxolimab. These receptors all come from an adult with an advanced solid tumor such as melanoma, head and neck, liver or kidney cancer. The CDR3 runs from the conserved cysteine through the conserved F or W. The D gene is left open where the match is weak. The size field is filled for only some rows; it gives once, few, many or a size class.

j_call: TRBJ1-2
clone_size: NA
v_call: TRBV10-1
d_call: NA
cdr3_nt: TGCGCCAGCAGTGACAATCTTAACTATGGCTACACCTTC
cdr3_aa: CASSDNLNYGYTF

j_call: TRBJ1-4
clone_size: NA
v_call: TRBV5-5
d_call: TRBD1
cdr3_nt: TGTGCCAGCAGCTGGTGGGACAGGGATGATGAAAAACTGTTTTTT
cdr3_aa: CASSWWDRDDEKLFF

j_call: TRBJ2-5
clone_size: NA
v_call: TRBV11-2
d_call: TRBD2
cdr3_nt: TGTGCCAGCAGCTTAGGGTCGGGGGGGTACCAAGAGACCCAGTACTTC
cdr3_aa: CASSLGSGGYQETQYF

j_call: TRBJ1-5
clone_size: NA
v_call: TRBV19
d_call: NA
cdr3_nt: TGTGCCAGTAGTATAGGGGCAGGTGAACAGCCCCAGCATTTT
cdr3_aa: CASSIGAGEQPQHF

j_call: TRBJ2-7
clone_size: NA
v_call: TRBV5-1
d_call: NA
cdr3_nt: TGCGCCAGCAGCCCGCGGCACCCCTACGAGCAGTACTTC
cdr3_aa: CASSPRHPYEQYF

j_call: TRBJ2-3
clone_size: NA
v_call: TRBV7-2
d_call: NA
cdr3_nt: TGTGCCAGCAGCTTTCTGAGGGGAGAAGCGGAAGATACGCAGTATTTT
cdr3_aa: CASSFLRGEAEDTQYF

j_call: TRBJ2-2
clone_size: NA
v_call: TRBV11-2
d_call: TRBD2
cdr3_nt: TGTGCCAGCAGCCCGGGACTAGCGGGAGGGGACGGGGAGCTGTTTTTT
cdr3_aa: CASSPGLAGGDGELFF

j_call: TRBJ2-7
clone_size: NA
v_call: TRBV7-8
d_call: NA
cdr3_nt: TGTGCCAGCAGCTACGGGGATGAGTGGCTTCTAAACGAGCAGTACTTC
cdr3_aa: CASSYGDEWLLNEQYF

j_call: TRBJ1-3
clone_size: NA
v_call: TRBV7-6
d_call: NA
cdr3_nt: TGTGCCAGCAGCTTAGCGGGAGGGGTCTCTGGAAACACCATATATTTT
cdr3_aa: CASSLAGGVSGNTIYF

j_call: TRBJ2-1
clone_size: NA
v_call: TRBV18
d_call: NA
cdr3_nt: TGTGCCAGCTCAAAAGTCGCGTATGGCTACAATGAGCAGTTCTTC
cdr3_aa: CASSKVAYGYNEQFF

j_call: TRBJ2-2
clone_size: NA
v_call: TRBV30
d_call: TRBD1
cdr3_nt: TGTGCCGGCGGACAGGGTAGCTCCGGGGAGCTGTTTTTT
cdr3_aa: CAGGQGSSGELFF

j_call: TRBJ1-5
clone_size: NA
v_call: TRBV9
d_call: TRBD1
cdr3_nt: TGTGCCAGCAGCGAGGGACAGGGGGCTGGAGGACAGCCCCAGCATTTT
cdr3_aa: CASSEGQGAGGQPQHF

j_call: TRBJ2-5
clone_size: once
v_call: TRBV7-9
d_call: TRBD1
cdr3_nt: TGTGCCAGCATCCGGACAGGGGACGAGACCCAGTACTTC
cdr3_aa: CASIRTGDETQYF

j_call: TRBJ2-3
clone_size: NA
v_call: TRBV7-6
d_call: NA
cdr3_nt: TGTGCCAGCGGGAGGGGGGATGGAAACACAGATACGCAGTATTTT
cdr3_aa: CASGRGDGNTDTQYF

j_call: TRBJ2-1
clone_size: NA
v_call: TRBV7-6
d_call: TRBD1
cdr3_nt: TGTGCCAGCAGCTCCCTCTTGACAGGGAATGAGCAGTTCTTC
cdr3_aa: CASSSLLTGNEQFF

j_call: TRBJ1-6
clone_size: NA
v_call: TRBV27
d_call: NA
cdr3_nt: TGTGCCAGCAGTTTATCGCGGGGTTCGGGGCTCCACCTCCACTTT
cdr3_aa: CASSLSRGSGLHLHF

j_call: TRBJ1-5
clone_size: few
v_call: TRBV2
d_call: NA
cdr3_nt: TGTGCCAGCAGGGAAAGGGGTAATCAGCCCCAGCATTTT
cdr3_aa: CASRERGNQPQHF

j_call: TRBJ2-1
clone_size: NA
v_call: TRBV28
d_call: NA
cdr3_nt: TGTGCCAGCCAGTCCTACAATGAGCAGTTCTTC
cdr3_aa: CASQSYNEQFF

j_call: TRBJ1-2
clone_size: once
v_call: TRBV2
d_call: NA
cdr3_nt: TGTGCCAGCAGTGAATTTCGGACTTCAAACTATGGCTACACCTTC
cdr3_aa: CASSEFRTSNYGYTF

j_call: TRBJ1-6
clone_size: NA
v_call: TRBV30
d_call: NA
cdr3_nt: TGTGCCTGGACCCGCGACCCAAGAGAAAATTCACCCCTCCACTTT
cdr3_aa: CAWTRDPRENSPLHF

j_call: TRBJ1-2
clone_size: NA
v_call: TRBV10-3
d_call: TRBD1
cdr3_nt: TGTGCCATCTCGGGACAGGGTGATCTCTATGGCTACACCTTC
cdr3_aa: CAISGQGDLYGYTF

j_call: TRBJ2-3
clone_size: NA
v_call: TRBV29-1
d_call: TRBD2
cdr3_nt: TGCAGCGTTGCAAGCGGGGGGGCGGATACGCAGTATTTT
cdr3_aa: CSVASGGADTQYF

j_call: TRBJ2-5
clone_size: NA
v_call: TRBV30
d_call: NA
cdr3_nt: TGTGCCTGGAGTGCGGGGGTCCAAGAGACCCAGTACTTC
cdr3_aa: CAWSAGVQETQYF

j_call: TRBJ1-4
clone_size: NA
v_call: TRBV27
d_call: TRBD1
cdr3_nt: TGTGCCAGCAGTCCCTTGGGTCCAGGGGGCGCGGGAAGGAGGGAAAAACTGTTTTTT
cdr3_aa: CASSPLGPGGAGRREKLFF

j_call: TRBJ1-1
clone_size: NA
v_call: TRBV28
d_call: NA
cdr3_nt: TGTGCCAGCAGTTTAGGAGGCAGGACTGGCACTGAAGCTTTCTTT
cdr3_aa: CASSLGGRTGTEAFF

j_call: TRBJ1-6
clone_size: NA
v_call: TRBV7-6
d_call: NA
cdr3_nt: TGTGCCAGCAGCTTAACGGACGGGTCACCCCTCCACTTT
cdr3_aa: CASSLTDGSPLHF

j_call: TRBJ2-7
clone_size: once
v_call: TRBV5-1
d_call: TRBD1
cdr3_nt: TGCGCCAGCAGCGAAGGACAGGGAAGCGAGCAGTACTTC
cdr3_aa: CASSEGQGSEQYF

j_call: TRBJ1-2
clone_size: NA
v_call: TRBV28
d_call: TRBD1
cdr3_nt: TGTGCCAGCAGTTTATCGGCAGGGGGCAACTATGGCTACACCTTC
cdr3_aa: CASSLSAGGNYGYTF

j_call: TRBJ2-7
clone_size: NA
v_call: TRBV28
d_call: TRBD1
cdr3_nt: TGTGCCAGCAATGACAGGGCGAGCTCCTACGAGCAGTACTTC
cdr3_aa: CASNDRASSYEQYF

j_call: TRBJ1-2
clone_size: NA
v_call: TRBV30
d_call: NA
cdr3_nt: TGTGCCTGGAGTGTGCTAGGGGCGAACTATGGCTACACCTTC
cdr3_aa: CAWSVLGANYGYTF

j_call: TRBJ2-7
clone_size: NA
v_call: TRBV7-2
d_call: TRBD1
cdr3_nt: TGTGCCAGCAGCCGGGGACAGTTTCACGAGCAGTACTTC
cdr3_aa: CASSRGQFHEQYF

j_call: TRBJ2-7
clone_size: NA
v_call: TRBV28
d_call: NA
cdr3_nt: TGTGCCAGCAGCAATCAATATAGCTCCTACGAGCAGTACTTC
cdr3_aa: CASSNQYSSYEQYF

j_call: TRBJ1-2
clone_size: NA
v_call: TRBV9
d_call: NA
cdr3_nt: TGTGCCAGCAGCGTAGCTGGCAGGGCTGGCTACACCTTC
cdr3_aa: CASSVAGRAGYTF